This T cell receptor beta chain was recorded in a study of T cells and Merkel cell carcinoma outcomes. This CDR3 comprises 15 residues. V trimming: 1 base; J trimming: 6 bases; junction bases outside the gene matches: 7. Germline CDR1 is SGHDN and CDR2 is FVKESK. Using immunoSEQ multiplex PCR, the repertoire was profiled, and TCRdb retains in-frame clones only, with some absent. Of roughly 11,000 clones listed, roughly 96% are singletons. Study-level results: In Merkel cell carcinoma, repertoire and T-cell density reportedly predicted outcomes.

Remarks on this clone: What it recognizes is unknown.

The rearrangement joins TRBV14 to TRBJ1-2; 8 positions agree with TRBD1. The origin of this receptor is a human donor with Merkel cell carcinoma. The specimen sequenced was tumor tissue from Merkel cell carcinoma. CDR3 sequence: CASSQGMTGVNGYTF. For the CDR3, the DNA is TGTGCCAGCAGCCAAGGCATGACAGGGGTTAATGGCTACACCTTC.